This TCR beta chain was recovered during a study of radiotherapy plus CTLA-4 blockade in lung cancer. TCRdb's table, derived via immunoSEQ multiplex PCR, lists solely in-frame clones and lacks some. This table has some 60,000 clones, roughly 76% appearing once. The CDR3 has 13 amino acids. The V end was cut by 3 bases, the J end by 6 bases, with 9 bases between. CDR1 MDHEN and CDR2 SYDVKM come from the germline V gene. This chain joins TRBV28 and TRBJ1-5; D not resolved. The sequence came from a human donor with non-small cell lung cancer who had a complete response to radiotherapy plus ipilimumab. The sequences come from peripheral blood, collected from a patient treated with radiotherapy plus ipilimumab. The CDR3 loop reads CASSFSGSQPQHF. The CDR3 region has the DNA TGTGCCAGCAGTTTTTCGGGGTCTCAGCCCCAGCATTTT.